This T cell receptor beta chain originates from a study of neurological immune-mediated disorders. This clonotype came up many times. 5'RACE employing 10-nucleotide random UMIs yielded the cDNA. TCRdb ran MiXCR on the 5' RACE reads and lists one entry per CDR3 protein. The table shows 25,000 to 35,000 distinct CDR3 sequences, with over 1.2% occurring only once. The ends were cut back, 5 bases at V and 2 bases at J, with 7 bases in the middle. Germline assignment: CDR1 LGHDT and CDR2 YNNKEL (reference sequence). The CDR3 runs to 12 residues. Unsorted libraries were generated from 2 million PBMCs. These cells had been stored in RNAlater at -80 C.

Sequencing was carried out using PBMCs. This TCR derives from a woman younger than 45 with multiple sclerosis. The chain joins TRBV3-1 to TRBJ2-7, with TRBD1 as a possible D gene (5 bases). In DNA, the CDR3 is TGTGCCAGCAGCTGGGGCCCCTACGAGCAGTACTTC. It yields the protein CASSWGPYEQYF.